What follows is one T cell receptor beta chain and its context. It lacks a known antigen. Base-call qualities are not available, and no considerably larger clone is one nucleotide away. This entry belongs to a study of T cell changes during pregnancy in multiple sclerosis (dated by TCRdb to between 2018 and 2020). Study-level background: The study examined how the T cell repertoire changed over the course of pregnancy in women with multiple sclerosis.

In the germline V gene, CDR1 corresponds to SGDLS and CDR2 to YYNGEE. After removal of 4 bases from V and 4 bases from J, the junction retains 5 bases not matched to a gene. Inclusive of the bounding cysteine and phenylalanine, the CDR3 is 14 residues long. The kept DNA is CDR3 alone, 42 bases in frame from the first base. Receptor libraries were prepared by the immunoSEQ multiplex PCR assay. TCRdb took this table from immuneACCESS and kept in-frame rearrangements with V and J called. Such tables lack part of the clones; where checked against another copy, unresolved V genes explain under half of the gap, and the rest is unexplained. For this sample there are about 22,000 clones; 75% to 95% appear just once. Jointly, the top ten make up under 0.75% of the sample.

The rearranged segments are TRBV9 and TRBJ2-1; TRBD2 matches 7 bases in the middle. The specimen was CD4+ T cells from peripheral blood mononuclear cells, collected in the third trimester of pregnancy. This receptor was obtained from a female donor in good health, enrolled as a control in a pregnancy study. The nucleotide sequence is TGTGCCAGCAGCCAGGGCGGGGGTTACAATGAGCAGTTCTTC. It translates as CASSQGGGYNEQFF.